A single sample is the source of the 2 T cell receptor beta chains below, sequenced in a study of radiotherapy plus CTLA-4 blockade in lung cancer. Sequenced by immunoSEQ multiplex PCR; TCRdb stores in-frame clones only, minus some. This table holds roughly 62,000 clones, 60% to 80% found once. Source: peripheral blood, taken from a patient treated with radiotherapy plus ipilimumab. The receptors here all came from a human donor with non-small cell lung cancer who had a complete response to radiotherapy plus ipilimumab.

This clone was observed a handful of times. The genes are TRBV19 and TRBJ1-3; TRBD1 agrees at 10 bases. The CDR3 totals 19 residues. Germline V CDR1 and CDR2: LNHDA, SQIVND (reference sequence). J gave up 0 bases and V 5 bases, and 13 bases lay outside the gene matches. The CDR3 DNA reads TGTGCCAGTAGTTCCCGCCGGGACAGGGGCCCCAGCTCTGGAAACACCATATATTTT. Its protein product is CASSSRRDRGPSSGNTIYF.

The chain recombines TRBV7-2 with TRBJ2-3, with D possibly matching TRBD1 (5 bases). This CDR3 is 16 amino acids long. Germline CDR1 SGHTA, CDR2 FQGNSA. Trimming cost V 1 base and J 5 bases, with 16 bases left between them. The CDR3 nucleotides are TGTGCCAGCAGCTTAGTGGTAGTCCCAAGGGGAGATACGCAGTATTTT. Its translation: CASSLVVVPRGDTQYF.